Only a few counts were recorded for the clone carrying this TCR beta chain. Its antigen is unidentified. Other DNA variants within this sample encode the same CDR3. This sample is part of a study of beta chain features in type 1 diabetes. Study-wide context: Analysis included roughly 100 million sorted cells drawn from all samples.

Germline CDR1 reads LNHNV; CDR2 reads YYDKDF (reference sequence). The CDR3 is made up of 12 amino acids. The V end was cut by 0 bases, the J end by 4 bases, with 4 bases between. The study's findings and limits: Any HLA effect on TCRB rearrangement was left unresolved by small sub-analyses. Healthy donors had naive, central memory and Treg TCRB repertoires that appeared less similar than those seen among patients. Shortening that was moderate but significant affected the TCRB CDR3s of Type 1 diabetes patients in all four CD4+ subsets.

Expressed TCRB transcripts were sequenced after all isolated RNA was converted to cDNA. TCRdb's copy holds only in-frame clones and misses some; the assay was immunoSEQ multiplex PCR. This table holds under 300,000 clones, about 23% found once. Via CD45RO/CCR7/CD25/CD127/CD95/CD27, cells of the CD4+ naive, central memory, regulatory and stem cell-like memory subsets were sorted. The material sequenced was naive CD4+ T cells from blood. The clonotype comes from a woman in her thirties with type 1 diabetes. The chain employs TRBV15 and TRBJ2-7; D is ambiguous. In DNA form, the CDR3 reads TGTGCCACCAGCAGAGATCGGTACGAGCAGTACTTC. This translates into CATSRDRYEQYF.